The 18 T cell receptor beta chains reported below all come from one sample, sequenced in a study of shared clonotypes between healthy human individuals. Clones were sequenced by immunoSEQ multiplex PCR, and TCRdb holds only the in-frame ones, with some missing. The table includes 500,000 or so clones, approximately 94% detected once. Input material: naive CD4+ T cells sorted from blood. Subset indicated: CD45RA+ positively selected. Receptor source: a woman aged 30 to 39 in good health.

This chain links TRBV28 with TRBJ1-2, with 7 bases fitting TRBD1. Germline CDR1 is MDHEN and CDR2 is SYDVKM. Trimming took 9 bases from V and 3 from J; bases not matched to a gene: 16. This CDR3 is 16 amino acids long. The CDR3 sequence: CASKWDSNPGDYGYTF. CDR3 bases: TGTGCCAGTAAATGGGACAGCAACCCCGGGGACTATGGCTACACCTTC.

This clone appeared once. The chain's CDR3 is CASSVPYLSFEQYF. The DNA of the CDR3 is TGTGCCAGCAGCGTTCCCTATCTGAGCTTCGAGCAGTACTTC. V and J are TRBV9 and TRBJ2-7; D is unresolved. This CDR3 comprises 14 residues. The germline V and J ends were trimmed by 2 bases and 6 bases, with 15 bases remaining between them. Germline CDR1 and CDR2: SGDLS and YYNGEE.

The chain combines TRBV18 with TRBJ1-2, with TRBD1 matching 7 bases. Germline assignment: CDR1 KGHSH and CDR2 LQKENI. This CDR3 region has 13 residues. V lost 1 base and J lost 8; bases outside the gene matches: 4. The CDR3 sequence: CASSPLPGQGYTF. In nucleotides, the CDR3 is TGTGCCAGCTCACCACTACCGGGACAGGGCTACACCTTC.

The genes are TRBV5-4 and TRBJ2-1; 7 bases line up with TRBD1. Germline assignment: CDR1 SGHNT and CDR2 YYREEE (reference sequence). The ends lost 4 bases at V and 4 bases at J; junction bases unmatched: 8. CDR3 length: 15 amino acids. CDR3 nucleotides: TGTGCCAGCAGCCCCGGGACAGACTTTTACAATGAGCAGTTCTTC. Its protein is CASSPGTDFYNEQFF.

The chain employs TRBV9 and TRBJ2-5; 15 bases agree with TRBD2. V trimming: 3 bases; J trimming: 3 bases; junction bases outside the gene matches: 0. CDR1 and CDR2 from the germline V gene are SGDLS and YYNGEE. This CDR3 spans 15 amino acids. The CDR3 region is CASSGTSGGEETQYF. The DNA for the CDR3 is TGTGCCAGCAGCGGGACTAGCGGGGGGGAAGAGACCCAGTACTTC.

The chain carries TRBV18 and TRBJ2-1; 11 bases line up with TRBD2. The length of the CDR3 is 18 residues. The V gene end was trimmed by 4 bases and the J gene end by 1 base; junction bases not matched to a gene: 9. Germline V gene data show CDR1 as KGHSH and CDR2 as LQKENI. CDR3: CASSLDLAGGLSYNEQFF. CDR3 nucleotide sequence: TGTGCCAGCTCACTCGACCTAGCGGGAGGCTTATCCTACAATGAGCAGTTCTTC. Combining the CDR3 with reference TRBV18 and TRBJ2-1 gives the whole variable domain NAGVMQNPRHLVRRRGQEARLRCSPMKGHSHVYWYRQLPEEGLKFMVYLQKENIIDESGMPKERFSAEFPKEGPSILRIQQVVRGDSAAYFCASSLDLAGGLSYNEQFFGPGTRLTVL.

This chain links TRBV20-1 with TRBJ2-7, with D tentatively TRBD1 (6 bases). The CDR3 extends over 11 amino acids. Germline CDR1 reads DFQATT; CDR2 reads SNEGSKA (reference sequence). Trimming stripped 8 bases from V and 3 bases from J, with 11 bases between. The CDR3 nucleotides read TGCAGTCCGAAACAGGGCTACGAGCAGTACTTC. This gives the protein CSPKQGYEQYF.

V is TRBV5-5 and J is TRBJ1-5; D is unresolved. The V end was cut by 4 bases, the J end by 6 bases, with 11 bases between. CDR1 is SGHKS, CDR2 YYEKEE, per germline (reference sequence). The CDR3 covers 13 residues. The CDR3 nucleotides read TGTGCCAGCAGCAACAAATGGGGTCAGCCCCAGCATTTT. It codes for CASSNKWGQPQHF.

The gene calls are TRBV27 and TRBJ2-2, with 13 bases lining up with TRBD2. In germline, CDR1 is MNHEY, CDR2 SMNVEV (reference sequence). This CDR3 has 17 residues. Trimming removed 5 bases from V and 4 bases from J; junction bases left unmatched: 7. The CDR3 spells CASSPTSGRQSTGELFF. DNA of the CDR3: TGTGCCAGCAGTCCGACTAGCGGGAGGCAATCCACCGGGGAGCTGTTTTTT.

The V gene is TRBV6-5, the J gene TRBJ2-7; D perhaps matches TRBD2 (7 bases). Trimming left V 0 bases short and J 2 bases short, with 14 bases between. The CDR3 loop spans 16 amino acids. The germline gives CDR1 MNHEY, CDR2 SVGAGI. The CDR3 loop is CASSYSRGGEAYEQYF. CDR3 bases: TGTGCCAGCAGTTACTCTAGGGGGGGCGAGGCCTACGAGCAGTACTTC.

This sequence joins TRBV2 and TRBJ2-1; a weak D match, TRBD1 (5 bases). Germline V CDR1 and CDR2: SNHLY, FYNNEI. The CDR3 has 15 residues. Trimming cost V 8 bases and J 1 base, with 15 bases left between them. The CDR3 is CASCAQGSSYNEQFF. The CDR3 DNA reads as TGTGCCAGCTGCGCCCAGGGTAGTTCCTACAATGAGCAGTTCTTC.

This clone was seen just once. The chain combines TRBV28 with TRBJ1-2, with a tentative D call TRBD1 (5 bases). The CDR3 has 14 residues. Germline CDR1 and CDR2: MDHEN and SYDVKM. With 6 bases removed from V and 5 bases from J, the gap between germline ends came to 16 bases. As DNA, the CDR3 is TGTGCCAGCAGCCCCCCCCAGGGAGGGTATGGCTACACCTTC. Its protein is CASSPPQGGYGYTF.

This clone appeared a few times. This chain links TRBV7-8 with TRBJ1-2; TRBD1 matches at 8 bases. Germline V gene sequence: CDR1 SGHVS, CDR2 FQNEAQ. Unmatched junction bases numbered 5, after V lost 3 bases and J lost 8 bases. The CDR3 extends over 13 amino acids. The CDR3 DNA reads as TGTGCCAGCAGCTTCGTGACAGGGGAAGGCTACACCTTC. It encodes CASSFVTGEGYTF.

The J gene is TRBJ1-1, the V gene TRBV5-1, with D unclear. V gave up 0 bases and J gave up 4 bases, with 7 bases separating them. Germline lookup yields CDR1 SGHRS and CDR2 YFSETQ. The CDR3 consists of 13 residues. The CDR3 nucleotides are TGCGCCAGCAGCTTGGCCCAGGCCACTGAAGCTTTCTTT. Its protein product is CASSLAQATEAFF.

The DNA of the CDR3 is TGTGCCAGCAGCCCGGGACTATCCAACAATGAGCAGTTCTTC. Protein product: CASSPGLSNNEQFF. V is TRBV4-2 and J is TRBJ2-1, with 7 nucleotides matching TRBD2. The CDR3 is made up of 14 amino acids. V was pared by 4 bases and J by 5 bases, with 5 bases of the junction left unmatched. Germline assignment: CDR1 LGHNA and CDR2 YNFKEQ.

V usage is TRBV5-1 and J usage is TRBJ2-2, with no clear D. V lost 2 bases, J lost 6 bases, and 8 bases lay in between. The CDR3 extends over 13 amino acids. Germline CDR1 SGHRS, CDR2 YFSETQ. This chain's CDR3 is CASSFIEAGELFF. CDR3 DNA: TGCGCCAGCAGCTTTATCGAGGCCGGGGAGCTGTTTTTT.

The chain carries TRBV6-5 and TRBJ1-2; weak D call: TRBD1 (6 bases). The germline gives CDR1 MNHEY, CDR2 SVGAGI. The CDR3 is 15 amino acids. V was shortened by 7 bases and J by 0 bases, with 15 bases between the two germline ends. The CDR3 DNA reads TGTGCCAGCACTCCTTTGGACAGAGCTAACTATGGCTACACCTTC. It encodes CASTPLDRANYGYTF.

The chain combines TRBV6-1 with TRBJ1-5; the D gene is possibly TRBD1 (5 bases). This CDR3 comprises 13 residues. Deletions cut 6 bases from V and 4 bases from J, with 10 bases between. Germline CDR1 reads MNHNS; CDR2 reads SASEGT. The DNA of the CDR3 is TGTGCCAGCAGCACCCAGGGTAATCAGCCCCAGCATTTT. Translated, it gives CASSTQGNQPQHF.